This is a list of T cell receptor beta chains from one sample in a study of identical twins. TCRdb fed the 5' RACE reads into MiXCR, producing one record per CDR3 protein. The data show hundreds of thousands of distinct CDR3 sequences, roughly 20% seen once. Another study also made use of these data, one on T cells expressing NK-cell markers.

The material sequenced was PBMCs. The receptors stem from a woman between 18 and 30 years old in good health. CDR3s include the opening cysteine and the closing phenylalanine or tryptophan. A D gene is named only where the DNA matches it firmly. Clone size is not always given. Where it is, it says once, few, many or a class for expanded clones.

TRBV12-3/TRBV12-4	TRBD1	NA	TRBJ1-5	TGTGCCAGCAGTTTTACCATCAACAGGGGTAGCAATCAGCCCCAGCATTTT	CASSFTINRGSNQPQHF
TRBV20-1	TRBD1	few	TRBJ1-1	TGCAGTGCTAGACGGCCACAGGGGATGGGCGCTGAAGCTTTCTTT	CSARRPQGMGAEAFF
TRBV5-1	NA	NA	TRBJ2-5	TGCGCCAGCAGCTCATTACCCGGGACCCAAGAGACCCAGTACTTC	CASSSLPGTQETQYF
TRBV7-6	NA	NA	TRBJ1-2	TGTGCCAGCAGCGAGCGAATCCGCGGGGGCGGGGATTACGGTGGCTACACCTTC	CASSERIRGGGDYGGYTF
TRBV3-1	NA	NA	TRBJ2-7	TGTGCCAGCAGCCAATTCGGAGACTCCTACGAGCAGTACTTC	CASSQFGDSYEQYF
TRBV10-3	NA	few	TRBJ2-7	TGTGCCATCATGGCGGGGACCTCCGAGCAGTACTTC	CAIMAGTSEQYF
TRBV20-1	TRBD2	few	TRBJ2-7	TGCAGTGTCACAGATAGGCGGGGGGACCCCTACGAGCAGTACTTC	CSVTDRRGDPYEQYF
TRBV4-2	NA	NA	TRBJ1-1	TGTGCCAGCAGCCAAGAACCAGGGGTGGACACTGAAGCTTTCTTT	CASSQEPGVDTEAFF
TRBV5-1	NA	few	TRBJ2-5	TGCGCCAGCAGCTTGGAAGGGTGGGGCCAAGAGACCCAGTACTTC	CASSLEGWGQETQYF
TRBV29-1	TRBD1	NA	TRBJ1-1	TGCAGCGTGGGGGACAGGGAGAACACTGAAGCTTTCTTT	CSVGDRENTEAFF
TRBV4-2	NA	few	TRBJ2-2	TGTGCCAGCAGCCAAGAATCGGCCCGTTGGGAGCTGTTTTTT	CASSQESARWELFF
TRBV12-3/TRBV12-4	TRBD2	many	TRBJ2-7	TGTGCCAGCAGTAAGACAGTTACGAGCGGGAGGCGAGCCTACGAGCAGTACTTC	CASSKTVTSGRRAYEQYF
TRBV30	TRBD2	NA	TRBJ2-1	TGTGCCTGGGGAGCGGGACTAGCGGGAGTCTCTGAGCAGTTCTTC	CAWGAGLAGVSEQFF
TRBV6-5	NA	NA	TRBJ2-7	TGTGCCAGCAGTTATCGCGGCCACGAGCAGTACTTC	CASSYRGHEQYF
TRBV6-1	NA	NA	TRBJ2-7	TGTGCCAGCAACTCCTACGAGCAGTACTTC	CASNSYEQYF
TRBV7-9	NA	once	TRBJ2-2	TGTGCCAGCAGCTTGAAACGGGGGACCCCCAACACCGGGGAGCTGTTTTTT	CASSLKRGTPNTGELFF
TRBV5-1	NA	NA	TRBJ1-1	TGCGCCAGCAGCATTGGGGGGTTCACTGAAGCTTTCTTT	CASSIGGFTEAFF
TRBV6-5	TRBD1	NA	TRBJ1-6	TGTGCCAGCAGTTACTCCGACAGGGACATTTCACCCCTCCACTTT	CASSYSDRDISPLHF
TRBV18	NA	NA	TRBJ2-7	TGTGCCAGCTCACCACTAGGCGGGACAACGACTTCCTACGAGCAGTACTTC	CASSPLGGTTTSYEQYF
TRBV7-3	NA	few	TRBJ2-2	TGTGCCAGCAGCGTCCTTGGGGGGGCAGACGGGGAGCTGTTTTTT	CASSVLGGADGELFF
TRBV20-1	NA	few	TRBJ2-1	TGCAGTGCTTCAACAGACCACCCGAGCCATGAGCAGTTCTTC	CSASTDHPSHEQFF
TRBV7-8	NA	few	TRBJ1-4	TGTGCCAGCAGCGCTGGATATGGCGAGAATGAAAAACTGTTTTTT	CASSAGYGENEKLFF
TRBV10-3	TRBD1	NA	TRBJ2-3	TGTGCCACACTCCCCGACAGGGACACAGATACGCAGTATTTT	CATLPDRDTDTQYF
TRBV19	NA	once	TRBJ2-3	TGTGCCAGTATAGAGTCGGGGCGGGATACGCAGTATTTT	CASIESGRDTQYF
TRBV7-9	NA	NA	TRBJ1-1	TGTGCCAGCAGCTCATTCTCAAGAATCACTGAAGCTTTCTTT	CASSSFSRITEAFF
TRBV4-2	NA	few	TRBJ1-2	TGTGCCAGCAGCCAGTCAGGACCCGTCGGGGGCTACACCTTC	CASSQSGPVGGYTF
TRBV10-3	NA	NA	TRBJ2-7	TGTGCCATCAGAGACCTGGGGGCCGGGGCCTACGAGCAGTACTTC	CAIRDLGAGAYEQYF
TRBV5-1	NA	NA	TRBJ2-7	TGCGCCAGCACGGGGACCGGGACATTGTACGAGCAGTACTTC	CASTGTGTLYEQYF
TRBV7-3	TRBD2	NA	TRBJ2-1	TGTGCCAGCAGTCGATTCCTAGCGGGGGGCTCCTACAATGAGCAGTTCTTC	CASSRFLAGGSYNEQFF
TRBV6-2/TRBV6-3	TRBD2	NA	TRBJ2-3	TGTGCCAGCAGTCCATCAGCGGGAGGGCCAACAGATACGCAGTATTTT	CASSPSAGGPTDTQYF
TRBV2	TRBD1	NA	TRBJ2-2	TGTGCCAGCAGTGGACAGGGTAGGACCGGGGAGCTGTTTTTT	CASSGQGRTGELFF